This T cell receptor (beta chain) was sequenced in a study of identical twins. Study-level findings and limits: Findings depended on cross-sectional statistics rather than tracking the same donors. Within cord blood, abundant beta clonotypes carried fewer insertions, but memory repertoires showed no such trend. For out-of-frame beta sequences, excess twin sharing was weaker. A partial confounding effect on zero-insertion analyses could come from invariant MAIT and iNKT cells.

This CDR3 region has 16 residues. Trimming cost V 4 bases and J 7 bases, with 21 bases left between them. The germline CDR1 and CDR2 sequences are SGHRS and YFSETQ. About this clonotype itself: The antigen remains undetermined.

TCRdb reanalysed the 5' RACE reads using MiXCR and keeps one entry per CDR3 protein. The table records around 1.7 million distinct CDR3 sequences, about 32% of them present only once. The sequence derives from a newborn girl in good health. The genes are TRBV5-1 and TRBJ1-5, with D maybe TRBD1 (5 bases). The sample was cord blood. CDR3 in DNA: TGCGCCAGCAGCCCCGGGACCCAAGCAGGGTACCAGCCCCAGCATTTT. Its protein is CASSPGTQAGYQPQHF.